The clone carrying this TCR beta chain was observed a single time. Its specificity is not known. An end of the junction does not agree with germline; a read error may underlie this. The entry originates in a study of PD-1 blockade in classical Hodgkin lymphoma. TCRdb's table, derived via immunoSEQ multiplex PCR, lists solely in-frame clones and lacks some. The data show a few thousand clones, roughly three quarters seen once. The CDR3 extends over 14 amino acids. Germline V gene data show CDR1 as KGHSH and CDR2 as LQKENI. Study-wide results and caveats: Similar baseline diversity was found in complete responders and newly diagnosed patients. By C4D1, CD4+ diversity increased significantly, especially in complete responders. Exclusion was applied to patients who started nivolumab under 1 year after ASCT.

Time point defined: cycle 4 day 1 (C4D1), after five to seven weeks of nivolumab. Relapse was seen in all patients after autologous stem cell transplantation, and brentuximab vedotin exposure was variable. Isolation of CD4+ T cells from thawed PBMCs was performed by magnetic negative selection. The patients, who had relapsed/refractory classical Hodgkin lymphoma, achieved best responses of complete response, partial response or progressive disease. This sequence originates from a human donor with classical Hodgkin lymphoma. The chain employs TRBV18 and TRBJ1-1; D remains unclear. The input for sequencing was CD4+ T cells from blood, taken before the fourth cycle of nivolumab. DNA of the CDR3: TGTGCCAGCACACCGACCCACCTTAGTACTGAAGCTTTCTTT. Translating gives CASTPTHLSTEAFF.